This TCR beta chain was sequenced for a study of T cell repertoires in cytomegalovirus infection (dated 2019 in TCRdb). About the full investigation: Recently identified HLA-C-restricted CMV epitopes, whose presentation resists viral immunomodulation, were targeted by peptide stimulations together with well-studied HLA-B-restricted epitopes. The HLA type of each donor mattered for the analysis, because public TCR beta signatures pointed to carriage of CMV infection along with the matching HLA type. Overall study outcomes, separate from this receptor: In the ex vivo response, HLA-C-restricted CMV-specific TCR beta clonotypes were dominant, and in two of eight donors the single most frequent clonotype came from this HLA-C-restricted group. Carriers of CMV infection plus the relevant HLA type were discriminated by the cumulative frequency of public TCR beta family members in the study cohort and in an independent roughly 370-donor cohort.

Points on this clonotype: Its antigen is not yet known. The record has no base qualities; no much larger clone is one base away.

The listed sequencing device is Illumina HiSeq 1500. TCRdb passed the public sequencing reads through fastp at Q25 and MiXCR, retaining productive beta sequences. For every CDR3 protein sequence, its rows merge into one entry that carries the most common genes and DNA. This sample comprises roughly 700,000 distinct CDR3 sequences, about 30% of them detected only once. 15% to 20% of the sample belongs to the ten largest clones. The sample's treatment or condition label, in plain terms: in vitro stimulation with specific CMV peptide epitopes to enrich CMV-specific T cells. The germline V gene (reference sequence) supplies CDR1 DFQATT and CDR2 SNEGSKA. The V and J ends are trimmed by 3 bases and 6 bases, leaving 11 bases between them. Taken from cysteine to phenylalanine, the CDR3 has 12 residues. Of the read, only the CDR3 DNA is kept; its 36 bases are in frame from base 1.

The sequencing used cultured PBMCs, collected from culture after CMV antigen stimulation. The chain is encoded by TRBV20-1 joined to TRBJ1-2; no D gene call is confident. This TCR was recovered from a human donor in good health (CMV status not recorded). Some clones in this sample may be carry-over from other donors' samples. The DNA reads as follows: TGCAGTGCTAGCCTACAAGGGAATGGCTACACCTTC. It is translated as CSASLQGNGYTF.